The 28 T cell receptor beta chains listed next were all sequenced from one sample in a study of cytomegalovirus exposure and HLA in healthy donors. It was with 60 Vbeta and 13 Jbeta primers that the PCR ran. Libraries were prepared by immunoSEQ multiplex PCR; TCRdb keeps only in-frame clonotypes and omits some of them. The table includes 100,000 to 150,000 clones, around 80% detected once. The specimen was PBMCs. These receptors originate from a woman aged 40 to 50 in good health and CMV-seronegative.

The CDR3, as DNA: TGTGCCAGCAGTTTATGGGCCGGGGCCAGGGGAGAGACCCAGTACTTC. It is translated as CASSLWAGARGETQYF. The rearrangement links TRBV28 to TRBJ2-5; tentatively, D is TRBD1 (6 bases). The germline V and J ends were trimmed by 0 bases and 4 bases, with 15 bases remaining between them. The CDR3 is made up of 16 amino acids. The germline V gene encodes CDR1 MDHEN and CDR2 SYDVKM.

The chain combines TRBV5-1 with TRBJ2-7; 7 bases are a match to TRBD1. CDR3 size: 15 residues. Per germline, CDR1 SGHRS and CDR2 YFSETQ. V lost 1 base and J lost 2; bases outside the gene matches: 6. CDR3 residues: CASSLRGTDPYEQYF. CDR3 coding DNA: TGCGCCAGCAGCTTGAGAGGGACAGATCCCTACGAGCAGTACTTC.

Of note for this clone: The junction departs from the called germline gene at one end, perhaps through a read error. The chain uses TRBV7-7 and TRBJ2-3, with 12 bases aligning to TRBD2. CDR3 length: 15 amino acids. The germline CDR1 and CDR2 sequences are SSHAT and FNYEAQ (reference sequence). The CDR3 sequence: CASSIGLAGPDTQYF. The CDR3 DNA reads as TGTGCTAGCAGCATCGGACTAGCGGGGCCAGATACGCAGTATTTT.

The J gene is TRBJ2-7, the V gene TRBV7-2, with no clear D. CDR3 length equals 12 residues. V lost 1 base and J lost 4, with 5 bases in between. Germline values: CDR1 SGHTA, CDR2 FQGNSA. This CDR3 reads CASSLVLYEQYF. The CDR3 coding sequence is TGTGCCAGCAGCTTAGTACTGTACGAGCAGTACTTC.

In its sample, this clone was seen a few times. The chain employs TRBV4-2 and TRBJ1-5, with D uncertain. Looked up from germline, CDR1 is LGHNA and CDR2 is YNFKEQ. V lost 3 bases, J lost 5 bases, and 5 bases lay in between. There are 12 residues in the CDR3. DNA for the CDR3: TGTGCCAGCAGCCAGCGAGATCAGCCCCAGCATTTT. Protein sequence: CASSQRDQPQHF.

The rearrangement uses TRBV11-3 and TRBJ2-7; 8 bases are shared with TRBD1. The germline gives CDR1 SGHNT, CDR2 YENEEA. Trimming at V came to 3 bases and at J to 7 bases, leaving 5 bases not matched to a gene. This CDR3 contains 13 residues. The CDR3 nucleotides read TGTGCCAGCAGCTTGGGACAGGCGGGTGAGCAGTACTTC. Translating gives CASSLGQAGEQYF. The variable domain in full, completed from reference TRBV11-3 and TRBJ2-7, reads EAGVVQSPRYKIIEKKQPVAFWCNPISGHNTLYWYLQNLGQGPELLIRYENEEAVDDSQLPKDRFSAERLKGVDSTLKIQPAELGDSAVYLCASSLGQAGEQYFGPGTRLTVT.

The rearrangement joins TRBV4-2 to TRBJ2-7, with D tentatively TRBD1 (6 bases). The ends were cut back, 3 bases at V and 6 bases at J, with 15 bases in the middle. CDR1 is LGHNA, CDR2 YNFKEQ, per germline. The CDR3 runs to 14 residues. The CDR3 reads CASSHQGSVGEQYF. The CDR3 nucleotides read TGTGCCAGCAGCCATCAGGGGTCGGTAGGCGAGCAGTACTTC.

The J gene is TRBJ2-5, the V gene TRBV20-1; D remains unclear. The CDR3 spans 11 residues. Germline CDR1 DFQATT, CDR2 SNEGSKA (reference sequence). Trimming took off 0 bases at V and 7 bases at J, with 6 bases between the two ends. The CDR3 DNA reads TGCAGTGCTAGAGATCTCGGGACCCAGTACTTC. Protein sequence: CSARDLGTQYF.

The V call is TRBV4-1, the J call TRBJ1-1; D may be TRBD1 (5 bases). Germline values: CDR1 MGHRA, CDR2 YSYEKL. Trimming took off 4 bases at V and 0 bases at J, with 15 bases between the two ends. CDR3 length: 16 amino acids. CDR3: CASSPRSGSMNTEAFF. The CDR3 bases are TGCGCCAGCAGCCCTCGGTCAGGGTCCATGAACACTGAAGCTTTCTTT.

The chain employs TRBV6-1 and TRBJ1-2; D is unresolved. Germline-derived CDR1 and CDR2 are MNHNS and SASEGT. The CDR3 has 14 residues. Deletions cut 5 bases from V and 7 bases from J, with 17 bases between. Here the CDR3 reads CASSPEARSGGYTF. The CDR3 nucleotides are TGTGCCAGCAGTCCAGAGGCCCGCTCGGGTGGCTACACCTTC.

This rearrangement joins TRBV2 to TRBJ2-7; TRBD2 aligns across 12 bases. There are 16 residues in the CDR3. The germline gives CDR1 SNHLY, CDR2 FYNNEI. The J segment lost 0 bases and the V segment lost 10 bases, leaving 10 bases of the junction unmatched. CDR3 residues: CATFGLAGSSSYEQYF. The CDR3 region has the DNA TGTGCCACCTTCGGACTAGCGGGATCCTCCTCCTACGAGCAGTACTTC.

The gene calls are TRBV2 and TRBJ2-2; the D gene is possibly TRBD2 (6 bases). V was pared by 10 bases and J by 5 bases, with 20 bases between. This CDR3 region has 15 residues. Looked up from germline, CDR1 is SNHLY and CDR2 is FYNNEI. The CDR3 nucleotides are TGTGCCACGACCCTTAGCGGAGCCGGGACCGGGGAGCTGTTTTTT. Its protein is CATTLSGAGTGELFF.

This chain uses TRBV7-9 with TRBJ2-5; D is ambiguous. The V gene lost 1 base and the J gene lost 5 bases, with 14 bases spanning the gap. The germline V gene encodes CDR1 SEHNR and CDR2 FQNEAQ (reference sequence). This CDR3 has 15 residues. In DNA form, the CDR3 reads TGTGCCAGCAGCTTAGAGCTCTCTGGTGTGGAGACCCAGTACTTC. It translates to CASSLELSGVETQYF.

The chain couples TRBV7-9 to TRBJ1-4; 7 bases align to TRBD1. V shed 5 bases, J shed 5 bases, and the junction held 8 bases outside the gene matches. The CDR3 runs to 15 residues. Germline V gene sequence: CDR1 SEHNR, CDR2 FQNEAQ (reference sequence). The CDR3 loop is CASSRIDRENEKLFF. For the CDR3, the DNA is TGTGCCAGCAGCCGGATCGACAGGGAAAATGAAAAACTGTTTTTT.

V is TRBV2 and J is TRBJ1-6, with D perhaps TRBD1 (5 bases). The CDR3 length is 18 residues. Trimming left V 3 bases short and J 0 bases short, with 15 bases between. Germline-derived CDR1 and CDR2 are SNHLY and FYNNEI. The CDR3 region has the DNA TGTGCCAGCAGTGAGCGGGACCTTTCTTACTCCTATAATTCACCCCTCCACTTT. Amino acids: CASSERDLSYSYNSPLHF.

The rearrangement links TRBV15 to TRBJ1-4, with a possible D match to TRBD1 (5 bases). Germline assignment: CDR1 LNHNV and CDR2 YYDKDF (reference sequence). The V end was cut by 2 bases, the J end by 2 bases, with 18 bases between. The CDR3 covers 18 residues. Written as DNA, the CDR3 is TGTGCCACCAGCAGAAATGGATTAGGGGATTTGACTAATGAAAAACTGTTTTTT. It codes for CATSRNGLGDLTNEKLFF.

This chain connects TRBV23-1 to TRBJ1-6; TRBD1 agrees at 9 bases. TRBV23-1 is labeled an ORF, and its function is uncertain. V gave up 4 bases and J gave up 5 bases; unmatched junction bases: 6. There are 16 residues in the CDR3. CDR3 nucleotides: TGCGCCAGCAGTCGAGACGGGACAGGGAATAATTCACCCCTCCACTTT. This gives the protein CASSRDGTGNNSPLHF.

Here the CDR3 reads CASSNQGLTYNEQFF. The CDR3, as DNA: TGTGCCAGCAGCAATCAGGGGCTTACCTACAATGAGCAGTTCTTC. V is TRBV9 and J is TRBJ2-1; D might be TRBD1 (6 bases). The CDR3 contains 15 residues. Germline CDR1 and CDR2: SGDLS and YYNGEE. V was shortened by 4 bases and J by 2 bases, with 13 bases between the two germline ends.

The chain uses TRBV7-2 and TRBJ2-7; 10 bases align to TRBD2. The CDR3 contains 14 residues. Germline CDR1 reads SGHTA; CDR2 reads FQGNSA. V was pared by 1 base and J by 10 bases, with 7 bases of the junction left unmatched. The CDR3 reads CASSLGASGGTQYF. The DNA of the CDR3 is TGTGCCAGCAGCTTAGGGGCTAGCGGGGGAACCCAGTACTTC.

The V gene is TRBV27, the J gene TRBJ2-1; 12 bases agree with TRBD2. Germline CDR1 is MNHEY and CDR2 is SMNVEV (reference sequence). V lost 3 bases and J lost 9; bases outside the gene matches: 3. The CDR3 extends over 14 amino acids. The CDR3 loop reads CASSFLAGGLEQFF. Here the CDR3 DNA reads TGTGCCAGCAGTTTTCTAGCGGGAGGGCTTGAGCAGTTCTTC.

This clone was seen more than once but under ten times. CDR3 in DNA: TGTGCCACCAGCAGAGCCACTAGCACCCCCCAGTACTTC. Amino acids: CATSRATSTPQYF. The chain links TRBV15 to TRBJ2-5, with D perhaps TRBD2 (6 bases). This CDR3 spans 13 amino acids. The germline V gene encodes CDR1 LNHNV and CDR2 YYDKDF (reference sequence). V gave up 1 base and J gave up 9 bases, with 12 bases separating them.

This sequence joins TRBV28 and TRBJ2-7, with 7 bases aligning to TRBD1. V lost 3 bases to trimming and J lost 0 bases; unmatched junction nucleotides: 11. Germline lookup yields CDR1 MDHEN and CDR2 SYDVKM. The CDR3 is 17 residues long. CDR3 in DNA: TGTGCCAGCAGTTTGCCGACCCAGGGACAGACCTCCTACGAGCAGTACTTC. Translated, it gives CASSLPTQGQTSYEQYF. Full variable domain (remainder filled in from reference TRBV28 and TRBJ2-7): DVKVTQSSRYLVKRTGEKVFLECVQDMDHENMFWYRQDPGLGLRLIYFSYDVKMKEKGDIPEGYSVSREKKERFSLILESASTNQTSMYLCASSLPTQGQTSYEQYFGPGTRLTVT.

This chain connects TRBV7-3 to TRBJ2-2; perhaps TRBD2 as D (5 bases). The V end lost 1 base, the J end lost 2 bases, and 11 bases lay between the germline ends. This CDR3 contains 16 residues. Germline V gives CDR1 SGHTA, CDR2 FQGTGA. As DNA, the CDR3 is TGTGCCAGCAGCTTAATCCCGGGGTCCAACACCGGGGAGCTGTTTTTT. Its protein product is CASSLIPGSNTGELFF.

The chain couples TRBV27 to TRBJ1-2; 8 nucleotides agree with TRBD1. The CDR3 is 17 residues long. The germline V gene encodes CDR1 MNHEY and CDR2 SMNVEV (reference sequence). The V and J ends lost 2 bases and 7 bases, in that order; junction bases with no gene match: 15. This chain's CDR3 is CASSLHGSAGGMSGYTF. CDR3 sequence (DNA): TGTGCCAGCAGTTTACATGGCTCAGCAGGGGGCATGTCTGGCTACACCTTC.

The chain recombines TRBV20-1 with TRBJ1-2; no clear D gene. Trimming removed 6 bases at V and 2 bases at J, with 4 bases between. CDR1 DFQATT and CDR2 SNEGSKA come from the germline V gene (reference sequence). The CDR3 is made up of 10 amino acids. The CDR3 DNA reads as TGCAGTGCCCTCAACTATGGCTACACCTTC. It translates to CSALNYGYTF.

The chain combines TRBV7-2 with TRBJ2-5; 8 nucleotides match TRBD2. With V trimmed by 6 bases and J by 6 bases, 21 bases remained unmatched. Germline CDR1 and CDR2: SGHTA and FQGNSA. CDR3 length: 18 amino acids. CDR3 nucleotides: TGTGCCAGCAGTTATACCGGGGGGGGTAGCGGCCAAACAAAGACCCAGTACTTC. Translation gives CASSYTGGGSGQTKTQYF.

The genes are TRBV2 and TRBJ2-7; D might be TRBD2 (7 bases). V lost 8 bases and J 8 bases, leaving 19 bases between the germline ends. This CDR3 comprises 13 residues. Germline V gene lookup returns CDR1 SNHLY and CDR2 FYNNEI. CDR3 DNA sequence: TGTGCCAGCGGGGGGCTAGCGGCGCGTCAGCAGTACTTC. The encoded protein is CASGGLAARQQYF.

This clone appeared a single time. The rearrangement links TRBV5-1 to TRBJ1-4; 7 nucleotides align to TRBD1. J gave up 7 bases and V 5 bases, and 5 bases lay outside the gene matches. The CDR3 sequence is 13 residues long. Germline V gene sequence: CDR1 SGHRS, CDR2 YFSETQ. DNA for the CDR3: TGCGCCAGCAGGTACAGGGGCGGTGAAAAACTGTTTTTT. Translated: CASRYRGGEKLFF.